A single sample gave rise to the 22 T cell receptor beta chains below, sequenced in a study of blood T cell repertoires in COVID-19. The repertoire was sequenced with immunoSEQ multiplex PCR; TCRdb's copy has only in-frame clones and lacks some. Of about 33,000 clones detected, about 86% appear once; the ten largest clones hold roughly 6.2%. The sequencing input was peripheral blood. The receptors shown here come from a human donor in a cohort sampled during active COVID-19.

The chain links TRBV12-5 to TRBJ2-1; 10 bases map to TRBD2. V lost 7 bases to trimming and J lost 14 bases; unmatched junction nucleotides: 11. CDR1 is LGHNT and CDR2 is FRNRAP in the germline V gene. The CDR3 totals 13 residues. The DNA of the CDR3 is TGTGCTAGTGCGGCTAGCGGGAGTGGGATGGAGTTCTTC. Its protein is CASAASGSGMEFF. Based on the CDR3 plus reference TRBV12-5 and TRBJ2-1, the full variable domain is DARVTQTPRHKVTEMGQEVTMRCQPILGHNTVFWYRQTMMQGLELLAYFRNRAPLDDSGMPKDRFSAEMPDATLATLKIQPSEPRDSAVYFCASAASGSGMEFFGPGTRLTVL.

The rearrangement links TRBV7-2 to TRBJ1-5; 7 positions match TRBD1. Per germline, CDR1 SGHTA and CDR2 FQGNSA. The CDR3 spans 16 residues. Trimming at V came to 4 bases and at J to 0 bases, leaving 6 bases not matched to a gene. In DNA form, the CDR3 reads TGTGCCAGCAGCTCTAGAGGACAGGATAGCAATCAGCCCCAGCATTTT. This codes for CASSSRGQDSNQPQHF.

The chain links TRBV19 to TRBJ2-7, with 9 bases that match TRBD1. The ends lost 4 bases at V and 4 bases at J; junction bases unmatched: 8. CDR3 length: 15 residues. Germline V gives CDR1 LNHDA, CDR2 SQIVND (reference sequence). DNA of the CDR3: TGTGCCAGTAGTAACTTGCGGGACAGGGCTTACGAGCAGTACTTC. Protein sequence: CASSNLRDRAYEQYF.

The chain recombines TRBV5-8 with TRBJ2-1; 14 nucleotides agree with TRBD2. There are 15 residues in the CDR3. CDR1 is SGHTS, CDR2 YDEGEE, per germline. J lost 7 bases, V lost 5 bases, and 5 bases had no gene match. The CDR3 nucleotides are TGTGCCAGCAGGGAGGGGACTAGCGGGGGTAATGAGCAGTTCTTC. This sequence encodes CASREGTSGGNEQFF.

The V and J genes are TRBV12-3 or TRBV12-4 and TRBJ2-5, with 7 positions matching TRBD1. The CDR3 loop spans 13 amino acids. Losses at the gene ends were 3 bases for V and 5 bases for J; bases not matched to a gene: 3. The CDR3 DNA follows: TGTGCCAGCAGTTTCCGACAGGGTGAGACCCAGTACTTC. Protein: CASSFRQGETQYF.

This chain uses TRBV24-1 with TRBJ2-5, with D possibly TRBD1 on 6 matching bases. The CDR3 has 15 amino acids. Germline V lookup: CDR1 KGHDR, CDR2 SFDVKD. Deletions cut 3 bases from V and 2 bases from J, with 12 bases between. CDR3: CATSDMRGGQETQYF. Written as DNA, the CDR3 is TGTGCCACCAGTGATATGAGAGGGGGTCAAGAGACCCAGTACTTC.

The chain combines TRBV6-5 with TRBJ2-2; D is unclear. Trimming left V 0 bases short and J 5 bases short, with 13 bases between. This CDR3 region has 16 residues. CDR1 is MNHEY, CDR2 SVGAGI, per germline. CDR3 in DNA: TGTGCCAGCAGTTACTCATCCGGGTTGGGTACCGGGGAGCTGTTTTTT. Translating it yields CASSYSSGLGTGELFF.

The chain joins TRBV12-3 or TRBV12-4 to TRBJ1-5; TRBD1 aligns across 7 bases. V shed 5 bases and J 6 bases; nucleotides not matched to a gene: 4. The CDR3 spans 13 residues. CDR3 in DNA: TGTGCCAGCAGTCGACAGGGCACTCAGCCCCAGCATTTT. Its translation: CASSRQGTQPQHF.

V and J are TRBV28 and TRBJ2-1; 7 nucleotides match TRBD2. The CDR3 covers 14 residues. Germline V lookup: CDR1 MDHEN, CDR2 SYDVKM. V shed 5 bases, J shed 12 bases, and the junction held 13 bases outside the gene matches. The CDR3 loop reads CASSTRRRESAQFF. CDR3 DNA sequence: TGTGCCAGCAGTACGCGGCGGCGGGAGAGTGCGCAGTTCTTC.

The chain employs TRBV29-1 and TRBJ2-6; maybe TRBD2 (6 bases). Germline CDR1 reads SQVTM; CDR2 reads ANQGSEA. Trimming took 3 bases from V and 0 from J, leaving 15 bases between them. The length of the CDR3 is 17 residues. The CDR3 reads CSVESLAMASGANVLTF. For the CDR3, the DNA is TGCAGCGTTGAGAGCCTAGCGATGGCCTCTGGGGCCAACGTCCTGACTTTC.

This rearrangement joins TRBV9 to TRBJ2-7; TRBD2 aligns across 8 bases. CDR3 length equals 14 residues. The trim removed 6 bases at V and 0 bases at J, leaving 5 bases unmatched. Germline loops: CDR1 SGDLS, CDR2 YYNGEE. The CDR3 reads CASNAGTSSYEQYF. The CDR3 DNA follows: TGTGCCAGCAACGCTGGGACTAGCTCCTACGAGCAGTACTTC.

Only a few counts were recorded for this clone. This chain links TRBV5-1 with TRBJ1-1, with a tentative D call TRBD1 (5 bases). Trimming cost V 3 bases and J 1 base, with 10 bases left between them. The CDR3 runs to 14 residues. Germline CDR1 SGHRS, CDR2 YFSETQ. The CDR3: CASSWGRGNTEAFF. The CDR3 nucleotides read TGCGCCAGCAGCTGGGGCCGTGGGAACACTGAAGCTTTCTTT.

The gene calls are TRBV5-4 and TRBJ2-5, with 7 bases lining up with TRBD1. Trimming cost V 4 bases and J 2 bases; bases outside gene matches: 5. The CDR3 length is 14 residues. CDR1 is SGHNT and CDR2 is YYREEE in the germline V gene (reference sequence). The CDR3 DNA follows: TGTGCCAGCAGCCCGGGACAGCTACAAGAGACCCAGTACTTC. This sequence encodes CASSPGQLQETQYF.

V usage is TRBV7-2 and J usage is TRBJ1-2; tentative D call: TRBD1 (6 bases). This CDR3 is built from 14 residues. Trimming removed 1 base at V and 3 bases at J, with 9 bases between. Germline CDR1 and CDR2: SGHTA and FQGNSA. In DNA form, the CDR3 reads TGTGCCAGCAGCTTAGAGACAGGACACTATGGCTACACCTTC. Its translation is CASSLETGHYGYTF.

The chain couples TRBV7-9 to TRBJ1-5; 7 bases are shared with TRBD1. V lost 2 bases and J lost 7; bases outside the gene matches: 5. The germline V gene has CDR1 SEHNR and CDR2 FQNEAQ (reference sequence). The CDR3 extends over 14 amino acids. CDR3 coding DNA: TGTGCCAGCAGCTTAACCACAGGGGACCAGCCCCAGCATTTT. Its protein product is CASSLTTGDQPQHF.

This clone was detected only a few times. V gene TRBV2 combines with J gene TRBJ2-5, with 8 bases lining up with TRBD1. Germline V gene sequence: CDR1 SNHLY, CDR2 FYNNEI. V lost 5 bases and J lost 7; bases outside the gene matches: 18. The CDR3 runs 17 residues. The CDR3 bases are TGTGCCAGCAGTCAGGCGTTTCGGACAGGGACCCGTGGGACCCAGTACTTC. It yields the protein CASSQAFRTGTRGTQYF. The full variable domain, in which reference TRBV2 and TRBJ2-5 provide the parts outside the CDR3, is EPEVTQTPSHQVTQMGQEVILRCVPISNHLYFYWYRQILGQKVEFLVSFYNNEISEKSEIFDDQFSVERPDGSNFTLKIRSTKLEDSAMYFCASSQAFRTGTRGTQYFGPGTRLLVL.

V is TRBV5-8 and J is TRBJ2-1; 8 positions match TRBD2. With V trimmed by 5 bases and J by 4 bases, 11 bases remained unmatched. The CDR3 runs 16 residues. Germline V gives CDR1 SGHTS, CDR2 YDEGEE. This CDR3 is CASRFQTGGPYNEQFF. CDR3 nucleotide sequence: TGTGCCAGCAGGTTTCAGACGGGAGGGCCTTACAATGAGCAGTTCTTC. The whole variable domain, remainder taken from reference TRBV5-8 and TRBJ2-1, is EAGVTQSPTHLIKTRGQQATLRCSPISGHTSVYWYQQALGLGLQFLLWYDEGEERNRGNFPPRFSGRQFPNYSSELNVNALELEDSALYLCASRFQTGGPYNEQFFGPGTRLTVL.

V usage is TRBV6-6 and J usage is TRBJ2-7, with a possible D match to TRBD1 (6 bases). V was clipped by 5 bases and J by 0 bases, with 14 bases between them. The CDR3 sequence is 15 residues long. The germline gives CDR1 MNHNY, CDR2 SVGAGI (reference sequence). The CDR3, as DNA: TGTGCCAGCAGTCAACAGGGCAGCAGCTCCTACGAGCAGTACTTC. Translated, it gives CASSQQGSSSYEQYF.

The rearrangement links TRBV5-1 to TRBJ2-2; 11 nucleotides agree with TRBD2. Germline CDR1 is SGHRS and CDR2 is YFSETQ. The trim removed 4 bases at V and 0 bases at J, leaving 11 bases unmatched. This CDR3 contains 19 residues. The DNA for the CDR3 is TGCGCCAGCAGCCGATTGGTCTTGACTAGCGGGACGAACACCGGGGAGCTGTTTTTT. Its translation is CASSRLVLTSGTNTGELFF.

The CDR3 here is CSALYYEKLFF. CDR3 DNA: TGCAGTGCTCTTTACTATGAAAAACTGTTTTTT. J is TRBJ1-4 and V is TRBV20-1; D not resolved. CDR1 is DFQATT, CDR2 SNEGSKA, per germline (reference sequence). CDR3 size: 11 residues. The V end was cut by 5 bases, the J end by 6 bases, with 7 bases between.

The chain recombines TRBV19 with TRBJ1-2; D remains unclear. The V gene's germline CDR1 is LNHDA and CDR2 SQIVND (reference sequence). The CDR3 runs 11 residues. Trimming stripped 7 bases from V and 6 bases from J, with 9 bases between. Here the CDR3 DNA reads TGTGCCAGTAAGGAGGGAGATGGCTACACCTTC. Translating gives CASKEGDGYTF.

The chain combines TRBV5-5 with TRBJ2-5; a possible D gene is TRBD2 (5 bases). Germline V gives CDR1 SGHKS, CDR2 YYEKEE (reference sequence). V dropped 3 bases and J dropped 2 bases, with 11 bases sitting between them. The CDR3 is 14 amino acids. The CDR3 region is CASSSWTEQETQYF. CDR3 DNA sequence: TGTGCCAGCAGCTCCTGGACTGAACAAGAGACCCAGTACTTC.